This T cell receptor (beta chain) comes out of a study of PD-1 blockade in mismatch repair-deficient tumors (dated by TCRdb to 2015 to 2018). At the level of the whole study: Between late 2013 and late 2016, fewer than 90 consecutive patients with around 11 mismatch repair-deficient cancer types, all previously treated and progressing, were enrolled in the trial. Tumor-associated T cell clones in the peripheral blood of patients responding to PD-1 blockade were tracked using deep sequencing of TCR CDR3 regions. On the study overall, not on this receptor specifically: Clones residing in the tumor, which were often undetectable in blood before treatment, expanded quickly after pembrolizumab and then contracted, generally before radiologic responses.

For every enrolled patient, mismatch repair deficiency was confirmed by either polymerase chain reaction or immunohistochemistry. TCR sequencing was carried out for three patients who responded to pembrolizumab therapy. The phase II trial prospectively evaluated PD-1 blockade with pembrolizumab in advanced mismatch repair-deficient cancers, independent of tissue of origin. Peripheral blood T cell samples were collected serially, before PD-1 blockade began and at several time points afterward. Blood sampling time points were reported as weeks after the first dose of pembrolizumab. The method behind the library was the immunoSEQ multiplex PCR assay. TCRdb's version of the immuneACCESS table is confined to in-frame rearrangements and falls short of the full clone set. An unresolved V gene accounts for under half of the shortfall where checked; the remainder is of unknown origin. The table for this sample lists 35,000 to 40,000 clones; 75% to 85% of them were counted only once. Roughly 22% of the sample rests with the top ten.

Concerning this clone: Its antigen remains undetermined. The input lacks base qualities; no much larger clone sits a single base away.

V and J lose 4 bases and 0 bases, and a span of 17 bases separates them. Its CDR3 holds 16 amino acids, cysteine through phenylalanine. Of the read, only the CDR3 DNA is kept; its 48 bases are in frame from base 1. CDR1 SGHNT and CDR2 YYREEE are derived from the germline V gene (reference sequence). This sequence was found in an adult with mismatch repair-deficient cancer. The specimen was peripheral blood, collected 4 weeks after starting pembrolizumab. The chain couples TRBV5-4 to TRBJ2-7; the D segment cannot be called with confidence. The base sequence is TGTGCCAGCAGCCTCGGACCGTTATCCTTCTCCTACGAGCAGTACTTC. The encoded protein is CASSLGPLSFSYEQYF.